These T cell receptor beta chains were read from a single sample in a study of OX40 agonist ivuxolimab in advanced cancers. Only in-frame clones appear in the TCRdb table, and some are missing; sequencing was by immunoSEQ multiplex PCR. The sample carries some 64,000 clones, more than 85% recorded once. The sequencing used CD4+ or CD8+ T cells sorted from blood, collected in a trial of the OX40 agonist ivuxolimab. Every receptor here comes from an adult with an advanced solid tumor such as melanoma, head and neck, liver or kidney cancer. Each CDR3 is given with its conserved first and last residue. The D gene is left open where the match is weak. Clone size is shown for a subset of rows, as once, few, many or a class of expanded clone.

V gene: TRBV19; J gene: TRBJ1-2; clone size: .; D gene: .; CDR3 DNA: TGTGCCAGTAGTTCGCGGGATTGGGATGGCTACACCTTC; CDR3 protein: CASSSRDWDGYTF
V gene: TRBV6-6; J gene: TRBJ2-3; clone size: .; D gene: .; CDR3 DNA: TGTGCCAGCAGTTCGAACAGTGCAGATACGCAGTATTTT; CDR3 protein: CASSSNSADTQYF
V gene: TRBV18; J gene: TRBJ2-3; clone size: .; D gene: TRBD2; CDR3 DNA: TGTGCCAGCTCACGAAGGCGTAGCGGGGGGGGAACCCCCACAGATACGCAGTATTTT; CDR3 protein: CASSRRRSGGGTPTDTQYF
V gene: TRBV30; J gene: TRBJ2-3; clone size: .; D gene: .; CDR3 DNA: TGTGCCTGGAGCGTCCACACGGGACACCCAAGCACAGATACGCAGTATTTT; CDR3 protein: CAWSVHTGHPSTDTQYF
V gene: TRBV6-1; J gene: TRBJ1-6; clone size: .; D gene: .; CDR3 DNA: TGTGCCAGCAGTAAACCAAATTCACCCCTCCACTTT; CDR3 protein: CASSKPNSPLHF
V gene: TRBV9; J gene: TRBJ2-1; clone size: .; D gene: TRBD1; CDR3 DNA: TGTGCCAGCAGCGTAGATCAACAGGGGTCCAATGAGCAGTTCTTC; CDR3 protein: CASSVDQQGSNEQFF
V gene: TRBV5-1; J gene: TRBJ1-3; clone size: .; D gene: .; CDR3 DNA: TGCGCCAGCAGCTTGGGATACGGTGGAAACACCATATATTTT; CDR3 protein: CASSLGYGGNTIYF
V gene: TRBV30; J gene: TRBJ2-1; clone size: .; D gene: TRBD2; CDR3 DNA: TGTGCCTGGAGCAAAGCGACTAGCGGGAGGGCCAATGAGCAGTTCTTC; CDR3 protein: CAWSKATSGRANEQFF
V gene: TRBV11-3; J gene: TRBJ1-1; clone size: .; D gene: .; CDR3 DNA: TGTGCCAGCAGCTTAGTATCAGTTTTGAACACTGAAGCTTTCTTT; CDR3 protein: CASSLVSVLNTEAFF
V gene: TRBV6-1; J gene: TRBJ1-1; clone size: .; D gene: TRBD1; CDR3 DNA: TGTGCCAGCAGGACCGGGACAGGGGATGAAGCTTTCTTT; CDR3 protein: CASRTGTGDEAFF
V gene: TRBV19; J gene: TRBJ1-1; clone size: .; D gene: TRBD1; CDR3 DNA: TGTGCCAGTAACCGGGGACAGCCGAACACTGAAGCTTTCTTT; CDR3 protein: CASNRGQPNTEAFF
V gene: TRBV5-6; J gene: TRBJ1-5; clone size: once; D gene: .; CDR3 DNA: TGTGCCACCCCGTATAGCAATCAGCCCCAGCATTTT; CDR3 protein: CATPYSNQPQHF
V gene: TRBV7-3; J gene: TRBJ1-1; clone size: .; D gene: .; CDR3 DNA: TGTGCCAGCAGCCTTCTCATGGACAGTGAAGCTTTCTTT; CDR3 protein: CASSLLMDSEAFF
V gene: TRBV18; J gene: TRBJ2-7; clone size: .; D gene: TRBD2; CDR3 DNA: TGTGCCAGCTCCCTAGCGGGAGACTACGAGCAGTACTTC; CDR3 protein: CASSLAGDYEQYF
V gene: TRBV6-5; J gene: TRBJ2-1; clone size: .; D gene: .; CDR3 DNA: TGTGCCAGCAGTCAAACTAGCTACCACAATGAGCAGTTCTTC; CDR3 protein: CASSQTSYHNEQFF
V gene: TRBV30; J gene: TRBJ2-7; clone size: .; D gene: .; CDR3 DNA: TGTGCCTGCACAGGATGGAACGAGCAGTACTTC; CDR3 protein: CACTGWNEQYF
V gene: TRBV5-1; J gene: TRBJ2-1; clone size: .; D gene: TRBD2; CDR3 DNA: TGCGCCAGCAGCTTCGCGGGACTAGCGGGAGATGAGCAGTTCTTC; CDR3 protein: CASSFAGLAGDEQFF
V gene: TRBV19; J gene: TRBJ1-1; clone size: .; D gene: .; CDR3 DNA: TGTGCCAGTGGCGAGGAGATCATGAACACTGAAGCTTTCTTT; CDR3 protein: CASGEEIMNTEAFF
V gene: TRBV6-6; J gene: TRBJ1-1; clone size: .; D gene: .; CDR3 DNA: TGTGCCAGCATCATGGGGAACACTGAAGCTTTCTTT; CDR3 protein: CASIMGNTEAFF
V gene: TRBV20-1; J gene: TRBJ1-2; clone size: .; D gene: .; CDR3 DNA: TGCAGTGCTCCCGCCGAGGGCTACACCTTC; CDR3 protein: CSAPAEGYTF
V gene: TRBV7-9; J gene: TRBJ2-3; clone size: .; D gene: .; CDR3 DNA: TGTGCCAGCAGCGCCGGTGGGCCTAGTGGTTTGAATACGCAGTATTTT; CDR3 protein: CASSAGGPSGLNTQYF
V gene: TRBV19; J gene: TRBJ1-2; clone size: .; D gene: .; CDR3 DNA: TGTGCCAGTACCGATGACATCGGGGACGGCTACACCTTC; CDR3 protein: CASTDDIGDGYTF
V gene: TRBV7-3; J gene: TRBJ1-4; clone size: .; D gene: .; CDR3 DNA: TGTGCCAGCAGCGGAGAATATCGGAGGCGCGGAGAAAAACTGTTTTTT; CDR3 protein: CASSGEYRRRGEKLFF
V gene: TRBV29-1; J gene: TRBJ2-5; clone size: .; D gene: .; CDR3 DNA: TGCAGCGCCATCGGGGGACAGTTGCAAGAGACCCAGTACTTC; CDR3 protein: CSAIGGQLQETQYF
V gene: TRBV7-8; J gene: TRBJ1-1; clone size: .; D gene: .; CDR3 DNA: TGTGCCAGCAGCTTGGAAACAAGGGAAGCTTTCTTT; CDR3 protein: CASSLETREAFF
V gene: TRBV5-1; J gene: TRBJ2-1; clone size: .; D gene: TRBD1; CDR3 DNA: TGCGCCAGCAGCGCTGGACAGGGCGGTGAGCAGTTCTTC; CDR3 protein: CASSAGQGGEQFF
V gene: TRBV4-2; J gene: TRBJ2-7; clone size: .; D gene: TRBD1; CDR3 DNA: TGTGCCAGCAGCGCGCCAGGGGGCTTATACGAGCAGTACTTC; CDR3 protein: CASSAPGGLYEQYF
V gene: TRBV14; J gene: TRBJ2-7; clone size: .; D gene: TRBD1; CDR3 DNA: TGTGCCAGCAGCCTACAACCGGGACAGGGTCGTAACGAGCAGTACTTC; CDR3 protein: CASSLQPGQGRNEQYF
V gene: TRBV5-1; J gene: TRBJ1-1; clone size: .; D gene: .; CDR3 DNA: TGCGCCAGCAGCTGGTGGGGCTACACTGAAGCTTTCTTT; CDR3 protein: CASSWWGYTEAFF
V gene: TRBV30; J gene: TRBJ1-5; clone size: .; D gene: .; CDR3 DNA: TGTGCCTGGAGTGTTGGGGGAGCTGGAGCTTATCAGCCCCAGCATTTT; CDR3 protein: CAWSVGGAGAYQPQHF
V gene: TRBV2; J gene: TRBJ2-3; clone size: once; D gene: .; CDR3 DNA: TGTGCCACTTTACAGGAAGCTAGCACAGATACGCAGTATTTT; CDR3 protein: CATLQEASTDTQYF
V gene: TRBV19; J gene: TRBJ1-2; clone size: .; D gene: .; CDR3 DNA: TGTGCCAGAATCCAATGGGCAGGCTCCGATGGCTACACCTTC; CDR3 protein: CARIQWAGSDGYTF
V gene: TRBV11-3; J gene: TRBJ2-5; clone size: once; D gene: .; CDR3 DNA: TGTGCCAGCAGCTCATTAATCGGACTGCTGGGCGAGACCCAGTACTTC; CDR3 protein: CASSSLIGLLGETQYF
V gene: TRBV4-2; J gene: TRBJ2-3; clone size: few; D gene: .; CDR3 DNA: TGTGCCAGCAGCAGAAGCCGGGACAGCACAGATACGCAGTATTTT; CDR3 protein: CASSRSRDSTDTQYF
V gene: TRBV6-7; J gene: TRBJ1-5; clone size: .; D gene: TRBD1; CDR3 DNA: TGTGCCAGCAGTTACGACAGGGTGAGCCATCAGCCCCAGCATTTT; CDR3 protein: CASSYDRVSHQPQHF
V gene: TRBV10-3; J gene: TRBJ2-7; clone size: few; D gene: .; CDR3 DNA: TGTGCCATCAAACAAGCCTACGAGCAGTACTTC; CDR3 protein: CAIKQAYEQYF
V gene: TRBV5-1; J gene: TRBJ2-1; clone size: .; D gene: TRBD1; CDR3 DNA: TGCGCCAGCAGCTTTTACAGGGGGCGCAATGAGCAGTTCTTC; CDR3 protein: CASSFYRGRNEQFF
V gene: TRBV7-9; J gene: TRBJ2-7; clone size: .; D gene: .; CDR3 DNA: TGTGCCAGCAGTCCCCGGGGCCCAGCAGGTGAGCAGTACTTC; CDR3 protein: CASSPRGPAGEQYF
V gene: TRBV6-5; J gene: TRBJ1-1; clone size: .; D gene: .; CDR3 DNA: TGTGCCAGCAGTCAGGGACCAGCCACTGAAGCTTTCTTT; CDR3 protein: CASSQGPATEAFF
V gene: TRBV6-6; J gene: TRBJ1-3; clone size: medium-sized; D gene: .; CDR3 DNA: TGTGCCAGCAGTTACCAGGGTCTCGGAAACACCATATATTTT; CDR3 protein: CASSYQGLGNTIYF
V gene: TRBV6-1; J gene: TRBJ2-3; clone size: .; D gene: .; CDR3 DNA: TGTGCCAGCAGTTTCGGGGGCACAGATACGCAGTATTTT; CDR3 protein: CASSFGGTDTQYF
V gene: TRBV6-1; J gene: TRBJ1-1; clone size: .; D gene: .; CDR3 DNA: TGTGCCAGCAGCAAGAACACTGAAGCTTTCTTT; CDR3 protein: CASSKNTEAFF
V gene: TRBV27; J gene: TRBJ2-3; clone size: .; D gene: .; CDR3 DNA: TGTGCCAGCAGTGTCAATGGGGTGGGGACGCAGTATTTT; CDR3 protein: CASSVNGVGTQYF
V gene: TRBV19; J gene: TRBJ1-1; clone size: .; D gene: .; CDR3 DNA: TGTGCCAGTAGTAAGACCCTGACGGACTCGAACACTGAAGCTTTCTTT; CDR3 protein: CASSKTLTDSNTEAFF
V gene: TRBV11-3; J gene: TRBJ2-1; clone size: .; D gene: TRBD2; CDR3 DNA: TGTGCCAGCAGCTTGGGACTAGCGTACGACAATGAGCAGTTCTTC; CDR3 protein: CASSLGLAYDNEQFF
V gene: TRBV11-1; J gene: TRBJ2-5; clone size: .; D gene: .; CDR3 DNA: TGTGCCAGCAGCTTCCAGGAGACCCAGTACTTC; CDR3 protein: CASSFQETQYF
V gene: TRBV5-1; J gene: TRBJ1-3; clone size: .; D gene: .; CDR3 DNA: TGCGCCAGCAGGCCCTCAGAACGGATTTCAAACACCATATATTTT; CDR3 protein: CASRPSERISNTIYF
V gene: TRBV15; J gene: TRBJ2-5; clone size: .; D gene: .; CDR3 DNA: TGTGCCACCAGCAAAACCGGGCGAGAAGAGACCCAGTACTTC; CDR3 protein: CATSKTGREETQYF
V gene: TRBV6-1; J gene: TRBJ1-1; clone size: .; D gene: .; CDR3 DNA: TGTGCCAGCAGGGAGCGCATGAACACTGAAGCTTTCTTT; CDR3 protein: CASRERMNTEAFF
V gene: TRBV7-9; J gene: TRBJ1-1; clone size: .; D gene: .; CDR3 DNA: TGTGCCAGCAGCTTGTACCGGGGCGACACTGAAGCTTTCTTT; CDR3 protein: CASSLYRGDTEAFF
V gene: TRBV7-3; J gene: TRBJ2-2; clone size: .; D gene: .; CDR3 DNA: TGTGCCAGCAGCGGGGCCACCGGGGAGCTGTTTTTT; CDR3 protein: CASSGATGELFF
V gene: TRBV27; J gene: TRBJ2-7; clone size: .; D gene: TRBD1; CDR3 DNA: TGTGCCAGCAGTCCCTATACGGGACAGATAATCTCCTACGAGCAGTACTTC; CDR3 protein: CASSPYTGQIISYEQYF
V gene: TRBV27; J gene: TRBJ2-1; clone size: .; D gene: .; CDR3 DNA: TGTGCCAGCAAACTCTCCGGACCCCCAACCAATGAGCAGTTCTTC; CDR3 protein: CASKLSGPPTNEQFF
V gene: TRBV6-6; J gene: TRBJ1-2; clone size: .; D gene: .; CDR3 DNA: TGTGCCAGCAGTTACCTTACCCCCTATGGCTACACCTTC; CDR3 protein: CASSYLTPYGYTF
V gene: TRBV5-4; J gene: TRBJ2-5; clone size: .; D gene: .; CDR3 DNA: TGTGCCAGCAGGTACGGGGGCGTGGAGGAGACCCAGTACTTC; CDR3 protein: CASRYGGVEETQYF
V gene: TRBV6-1; J gene: TRBJ1-2; clone size: .; D gene: .; CDR3 DNA: TGTGCCAGCAGTGCGGCAGACTATGGCTACACCTTC; CDR3 protein: CASSAADYGYTF
V gene: TRBV19; J gene: TRBJ1-1; clone size: .; D gene: TRBD1; CDR3 DNA: TGTGCCAGTCGGGACAGAGGCAGCCAGAACACTGAAGCTTTCTTT; CDR3 protein: CASRDRGSQNTEAFF
V gene: TRBV5-5; J gene: TRBJ1-5; clone size: .; D gene: .; CDR3 DNA: TGTGCCAGCAGCTTGAGGGGGAACAATCAGCCCCAGCATTTT; CDR3 protein: CASSLRGNNQPQHF
V gene: TRBV7-9; J gene: TRBJ2-1; clone size: .; D gene: TRBD2; CDR3 DNA: TGTGCCCCCTTCTCGAGTGGGGGCGCCGGGACTAGCGGGAGCTATGAGCAGTTCTTC; CDR3 protein: CAPFSSGGAGTSGSYEQFF
V gene: TRBV19; J gene: TRBJ1-2; clone size: .; D gene: TRBD1; CDR3 DNA: TGTGCCAGTATCAAAGATGGGGACAGAGGGAACCGGGGCTACACCTTC; CDR3 protein: CASIKDGDRGNRGYTF